Described below is a single T cell receptor beta chain sequence and its context. Antigen unknown. The authors ran the immunoSEQ assay, v3.0, at survey level. The protocol was immunoSEQ multiplex PCR, while the TCRdb copy is restricted to in-frame clones and leaves out a portion. This table holds some 47,000 clones, nearly 95% found once. DNA was extracted from roughly 1-10 million thawed cryopreserved PBMC. These data originate in a study of long-term antiretroviral therapy in people with HIV. Study details: Earliest sampling preceded the 2015 immediate-ART recommendation by about a decade. Whole-study findings and limits: Dominant in the repertoire at all time points were clones expanded before ART. Repertoires looked antigen-experienced, with only a slight naive shift after ART.

Germline loops: CDR1 SGHTA, CDR2 FQGTGA. Deletions cut 5 bases from V and 0 bases from J, with 18 bases between. The CDR3 covers 17 residues. The sequence came from a woman aged 50 to 65 with HIV. The sequences come from unsorted PBMCs, collected 3.7 years after starting antiretroviral therapy. The V call is TRBV7-3, the J call TRBJ2-3, with TRBD2 as a possible D gene (6 bases). CDR3 protein: CASSPAGIADSTDTQYF. The CDR3 DNA reads as TGTGCCAGCAGCCCAGCCGGTATAGCGGACAGCACAGATACGCAGTATTTT.